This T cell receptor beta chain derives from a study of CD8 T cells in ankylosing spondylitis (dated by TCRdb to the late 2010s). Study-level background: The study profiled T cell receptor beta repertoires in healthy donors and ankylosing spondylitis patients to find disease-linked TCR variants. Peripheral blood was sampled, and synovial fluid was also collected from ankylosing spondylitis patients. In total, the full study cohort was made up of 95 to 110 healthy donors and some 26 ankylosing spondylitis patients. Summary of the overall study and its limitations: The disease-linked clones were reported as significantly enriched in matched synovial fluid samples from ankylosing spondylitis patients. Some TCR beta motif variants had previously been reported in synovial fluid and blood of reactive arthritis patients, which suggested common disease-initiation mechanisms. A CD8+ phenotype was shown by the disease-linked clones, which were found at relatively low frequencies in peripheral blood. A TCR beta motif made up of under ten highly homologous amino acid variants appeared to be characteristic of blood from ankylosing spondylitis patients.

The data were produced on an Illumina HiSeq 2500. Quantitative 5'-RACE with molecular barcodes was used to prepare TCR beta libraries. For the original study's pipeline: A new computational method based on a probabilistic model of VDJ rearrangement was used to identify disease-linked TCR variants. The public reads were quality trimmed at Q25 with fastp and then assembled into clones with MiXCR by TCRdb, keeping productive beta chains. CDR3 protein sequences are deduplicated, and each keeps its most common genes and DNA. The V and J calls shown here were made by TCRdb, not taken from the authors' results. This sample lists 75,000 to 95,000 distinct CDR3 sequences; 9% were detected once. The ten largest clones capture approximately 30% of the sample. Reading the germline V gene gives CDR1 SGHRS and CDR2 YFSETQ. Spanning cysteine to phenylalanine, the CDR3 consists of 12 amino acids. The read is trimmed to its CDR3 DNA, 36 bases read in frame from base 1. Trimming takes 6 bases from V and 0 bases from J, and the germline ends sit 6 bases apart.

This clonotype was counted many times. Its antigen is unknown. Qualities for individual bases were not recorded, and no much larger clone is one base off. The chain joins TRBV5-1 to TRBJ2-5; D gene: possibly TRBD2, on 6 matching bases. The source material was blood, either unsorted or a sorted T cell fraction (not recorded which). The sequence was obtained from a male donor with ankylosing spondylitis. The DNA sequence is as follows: TGCGCCAGCACGGGGGACCAAGAGACCCAGTACTTC. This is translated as CASTGDQETQYF.